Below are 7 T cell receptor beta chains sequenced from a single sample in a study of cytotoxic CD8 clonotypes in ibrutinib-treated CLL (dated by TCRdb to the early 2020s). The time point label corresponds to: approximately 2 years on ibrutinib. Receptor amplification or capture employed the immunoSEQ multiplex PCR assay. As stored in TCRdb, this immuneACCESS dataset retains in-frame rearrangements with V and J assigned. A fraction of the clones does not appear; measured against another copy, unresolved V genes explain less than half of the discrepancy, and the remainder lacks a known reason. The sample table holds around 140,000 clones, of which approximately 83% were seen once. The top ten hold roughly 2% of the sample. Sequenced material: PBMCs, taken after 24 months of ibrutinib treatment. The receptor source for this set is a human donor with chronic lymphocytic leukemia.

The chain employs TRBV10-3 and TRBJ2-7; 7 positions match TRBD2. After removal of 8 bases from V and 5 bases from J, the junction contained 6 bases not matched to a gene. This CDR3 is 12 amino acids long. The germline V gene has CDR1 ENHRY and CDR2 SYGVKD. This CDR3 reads CAIGGRENEQYF. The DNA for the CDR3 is TGTGCCATCGGGGGGAGGGAGAACGAGCAGTACTTC.

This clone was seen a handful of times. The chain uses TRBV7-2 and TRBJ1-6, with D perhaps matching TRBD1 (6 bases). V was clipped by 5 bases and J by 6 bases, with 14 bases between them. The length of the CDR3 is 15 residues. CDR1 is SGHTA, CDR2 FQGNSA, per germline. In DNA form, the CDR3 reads TGTGCCAGCAGCCCCCGGGACACCCCTAATTCACCCCTCCACTTT. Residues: CASSPRDTPNSPLHF.

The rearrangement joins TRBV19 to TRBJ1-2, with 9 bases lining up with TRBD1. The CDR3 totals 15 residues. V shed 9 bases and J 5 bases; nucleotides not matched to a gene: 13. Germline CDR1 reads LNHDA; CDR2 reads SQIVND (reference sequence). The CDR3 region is CASPPGQGFDYGYTF. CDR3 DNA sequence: TGTGCCAGCCCCCCGGGACAGGGTTTTGATTATGGCTACACCTTC. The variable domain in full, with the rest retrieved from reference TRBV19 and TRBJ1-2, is DGGITQSPKYLFRKEGQNVTLSCEQNLNHDAMYWYRQDPGQGLRLIYYSQIVNDFQKGDIAEGYSVSREKKESFPLTVTSAQKNPTAFYLCASPPGQGFDYGYTFGSGTRLTVV.

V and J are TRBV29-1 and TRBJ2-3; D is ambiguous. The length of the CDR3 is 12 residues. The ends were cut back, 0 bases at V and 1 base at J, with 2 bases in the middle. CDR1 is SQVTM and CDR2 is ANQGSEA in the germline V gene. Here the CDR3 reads CSVEDGTDTQYF. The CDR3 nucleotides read TGCAGCGTTGAAGATGGCACAGATACGCAGTATTTT.

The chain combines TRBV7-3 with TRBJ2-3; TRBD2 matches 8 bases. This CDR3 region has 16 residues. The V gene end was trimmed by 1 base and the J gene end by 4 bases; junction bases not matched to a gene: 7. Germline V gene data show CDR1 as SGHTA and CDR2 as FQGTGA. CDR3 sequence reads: CASSLKAGGVPDTQYF. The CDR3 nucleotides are TGTGCCAGCAGCTTAAAGGCGGGAGGAGTCCCAGATACGCAGTATTTT.

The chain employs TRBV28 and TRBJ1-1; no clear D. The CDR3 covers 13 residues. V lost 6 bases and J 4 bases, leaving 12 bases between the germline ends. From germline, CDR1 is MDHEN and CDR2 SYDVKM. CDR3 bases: TGTGCCAGCAGCACACGAGGGTCCACTGAAGCTTTCTTT. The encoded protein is CASSTRGSTEAFF.

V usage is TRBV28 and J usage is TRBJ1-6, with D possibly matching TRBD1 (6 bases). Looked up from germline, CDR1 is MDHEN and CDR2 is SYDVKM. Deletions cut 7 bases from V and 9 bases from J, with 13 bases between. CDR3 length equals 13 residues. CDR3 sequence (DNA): TGTGCCAGCACGACAGGCGGCGTTTCACCCCTCCACTTT. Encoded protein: CASTTGGVSPLHF.